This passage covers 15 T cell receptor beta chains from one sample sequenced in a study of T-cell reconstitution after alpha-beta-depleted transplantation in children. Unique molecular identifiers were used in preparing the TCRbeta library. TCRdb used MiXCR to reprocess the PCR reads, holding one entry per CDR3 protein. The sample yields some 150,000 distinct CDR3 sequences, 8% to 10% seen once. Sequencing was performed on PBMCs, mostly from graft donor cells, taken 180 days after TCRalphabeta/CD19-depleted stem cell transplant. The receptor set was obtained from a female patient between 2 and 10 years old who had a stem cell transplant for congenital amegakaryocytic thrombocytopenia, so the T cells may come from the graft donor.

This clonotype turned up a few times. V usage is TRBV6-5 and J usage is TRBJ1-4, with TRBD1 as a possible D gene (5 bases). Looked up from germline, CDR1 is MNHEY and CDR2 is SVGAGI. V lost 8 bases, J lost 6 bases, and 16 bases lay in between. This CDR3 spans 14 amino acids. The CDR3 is CASVRRDRDEKLFF. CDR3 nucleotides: TGTGCCAGCGTTAGGCGGGACCGCGATGAAAAACTGTTTTTT.

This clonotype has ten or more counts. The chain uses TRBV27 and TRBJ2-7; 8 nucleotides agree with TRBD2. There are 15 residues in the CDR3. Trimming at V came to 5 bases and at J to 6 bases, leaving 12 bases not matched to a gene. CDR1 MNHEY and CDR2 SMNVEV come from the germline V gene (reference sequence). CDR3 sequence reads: CASSPVQGLVSEQYF. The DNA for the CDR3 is TGTGCCAGCAGTCCGGTACAGGGACTAGTCTCCGAGCAGTACTTC.

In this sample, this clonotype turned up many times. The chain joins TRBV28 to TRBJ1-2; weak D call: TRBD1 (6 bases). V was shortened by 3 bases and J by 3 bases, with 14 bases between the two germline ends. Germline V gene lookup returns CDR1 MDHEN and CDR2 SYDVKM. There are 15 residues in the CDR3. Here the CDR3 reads CASSFRPRTDYGYTF. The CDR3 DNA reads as TGTGCCAGCAGTTTCCGACCCCGGACAGACTATGGCTACACCTTC.

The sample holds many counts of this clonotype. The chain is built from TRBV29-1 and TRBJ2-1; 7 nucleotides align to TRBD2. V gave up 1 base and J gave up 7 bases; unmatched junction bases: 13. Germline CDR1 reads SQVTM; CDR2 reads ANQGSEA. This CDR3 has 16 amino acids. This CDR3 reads CSVEAIRGGSGNEQFF. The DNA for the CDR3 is TGCAGCGTTGAAGCAATACGCGGCGGGAGTGGGAATGAGCAGTTCTTC.

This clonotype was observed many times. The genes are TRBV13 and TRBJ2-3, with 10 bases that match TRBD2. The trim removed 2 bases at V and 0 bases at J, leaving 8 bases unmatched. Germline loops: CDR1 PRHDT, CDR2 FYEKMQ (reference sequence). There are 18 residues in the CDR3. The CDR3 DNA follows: TGTGCCAGCAGCTTACTACTAGCGGGGACTTCTAGCACAGATACGCAGTATTTT. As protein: CASSLLLAGTSSTDTQYF.

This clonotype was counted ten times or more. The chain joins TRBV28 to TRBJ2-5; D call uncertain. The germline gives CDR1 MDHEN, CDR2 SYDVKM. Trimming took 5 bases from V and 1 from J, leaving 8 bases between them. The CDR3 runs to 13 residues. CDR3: CASSRTAQETQYF. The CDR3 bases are TGTGCCAGCAGTCGGACGGCCCAAGAGACCCAGTACTTC. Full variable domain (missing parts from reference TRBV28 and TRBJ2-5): DVKVTQSSRYLVKRTGEKVFLECVQDMDHENMFWYRQDPGLGLRLIYFSYDVKMKEKGDIPEGYSVSREKKERFSLILESASTNQTSMYLCASSRTAQETQYFGPGTRLLVL.

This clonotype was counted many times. The CDR3 region is CASSFRSYGYTF. CDR3 in DNA: TGTGCCAGCAGTTTCAGGTCCTATGGCTACACCTTC. J is TRBJ1-2 and V is TRBV12-3 or TRBV12-4; D gene unclear. The CDR3 contains 12 residues. V lost 3 bases, J lost 4 bases, and 6 bases lay in between.

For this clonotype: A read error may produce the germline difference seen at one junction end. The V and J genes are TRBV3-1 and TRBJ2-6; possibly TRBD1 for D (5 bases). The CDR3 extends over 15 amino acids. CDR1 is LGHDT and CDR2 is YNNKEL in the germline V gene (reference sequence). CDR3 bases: TGTGCCAGCAGCCCTTTTGTGGGTGGGGCCAACGGCCTGACTTTC. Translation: CASSPFVGGANGLTF.

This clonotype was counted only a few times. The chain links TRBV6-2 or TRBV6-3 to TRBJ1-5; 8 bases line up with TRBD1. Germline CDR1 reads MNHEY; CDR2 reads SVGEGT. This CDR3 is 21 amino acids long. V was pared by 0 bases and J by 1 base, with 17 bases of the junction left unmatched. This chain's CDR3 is CASSYSRTDRGVGYSNQPQHF. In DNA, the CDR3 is TGTGCCAGCAGTTACTCGAGGACAGACAGGGGAGTAGGATACAGCAATCAGCCCCAGCATTTT.

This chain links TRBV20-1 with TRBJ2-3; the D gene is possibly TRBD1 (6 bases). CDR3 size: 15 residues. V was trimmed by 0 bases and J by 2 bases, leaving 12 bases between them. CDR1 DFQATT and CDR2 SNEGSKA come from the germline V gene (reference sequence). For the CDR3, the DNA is TGCAGTGCTAGAGATGCAGGGGTGACCACAGATACGCAGTATTTT. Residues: CSARDAGVTTDTQYF.

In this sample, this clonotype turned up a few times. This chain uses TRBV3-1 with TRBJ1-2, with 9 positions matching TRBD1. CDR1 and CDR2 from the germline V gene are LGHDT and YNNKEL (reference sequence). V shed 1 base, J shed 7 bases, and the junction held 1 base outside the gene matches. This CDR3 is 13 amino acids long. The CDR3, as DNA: TGTGCCAGCAGCCAAGGGACAGGGGCTGGCTACACCTTC. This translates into CASSQGTGAGYTF.

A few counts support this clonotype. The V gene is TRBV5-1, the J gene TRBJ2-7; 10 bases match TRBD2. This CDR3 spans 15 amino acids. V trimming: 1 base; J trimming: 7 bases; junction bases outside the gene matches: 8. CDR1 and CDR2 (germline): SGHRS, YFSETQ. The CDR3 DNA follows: TGCGCCAGCAGCTTGACTAGCGGGGCTACGGTGGAGCAGTACTTC. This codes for CASSLTSGATVEQYF.

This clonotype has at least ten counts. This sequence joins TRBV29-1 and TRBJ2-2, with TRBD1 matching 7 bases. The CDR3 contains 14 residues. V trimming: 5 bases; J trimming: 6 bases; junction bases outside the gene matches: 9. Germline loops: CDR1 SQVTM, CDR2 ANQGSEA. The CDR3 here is CSVSSTGMAGELFF. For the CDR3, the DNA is TGCAGCGTTTCTTCGACAGGGATGGCCGGGGAGCTGTTTTTT.

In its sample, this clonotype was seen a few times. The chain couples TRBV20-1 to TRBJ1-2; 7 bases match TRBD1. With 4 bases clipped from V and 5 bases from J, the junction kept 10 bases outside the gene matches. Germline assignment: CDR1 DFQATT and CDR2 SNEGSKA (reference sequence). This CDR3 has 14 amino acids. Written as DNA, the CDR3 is TGCAGTGCTACGGGTCTAGGGGGCAGGTATGGCTACACCTTC. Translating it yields CSATGLGGRYGYTF.

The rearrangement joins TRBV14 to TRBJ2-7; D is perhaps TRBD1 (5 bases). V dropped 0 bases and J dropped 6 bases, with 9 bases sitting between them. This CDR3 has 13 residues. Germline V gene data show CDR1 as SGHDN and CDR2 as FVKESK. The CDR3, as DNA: TGTGCCAGCAGCCAAGATTTAAGGGGCGAGCAGTACTTC. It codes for CASSQDLRGEQYF. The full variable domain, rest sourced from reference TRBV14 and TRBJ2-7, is EAGVTQFPSHSVIEKGQTVTLRCDPISGHDNLYWYRRVMGKEIKFLLHFVKESKQDESGMPNNRFLAERTGGTYSTLKVQPAELEDSGVYFCASSQDLRGEQYFGPGTRLTVT.